The sequence of this T cell receptor (beta chain) was determined in a study of cytomegalovirus exposure and HLA in healthy donors. Study outcomes and limitations: Later work showed greater clonal expansion in HLA-associated TCR beta chains than in equally common others.

CDR1 MNHNS and CDR2 SASEGT come from the germline V gene. This CDR3 region has 12 residues. Trimming removed 3 bases from V and 1 base from J, with 3 bases in between. The PCR had 60 Vbeta and 13 Jbeta primers. The table came from immunoSEQ multiplex PCR; TCRdb's copy has only in-frame clones and leaves some out. This table holds some 40,000 clones, about 60% found once. In the case of this clone: The antigen is unknown.

Material for sequencing was PBMCs. The receptor comes from a man in his sixties in good health and CMV-seropositive. This chain joins TRBV6-1 and TRBJ1-2; D remains ambiguous. Written as DNA, the CDR3 is TGTGCCAGCAGTGACGGTAACTATGGCTACACCTTC. It specifies CASSDGNYGYTF.